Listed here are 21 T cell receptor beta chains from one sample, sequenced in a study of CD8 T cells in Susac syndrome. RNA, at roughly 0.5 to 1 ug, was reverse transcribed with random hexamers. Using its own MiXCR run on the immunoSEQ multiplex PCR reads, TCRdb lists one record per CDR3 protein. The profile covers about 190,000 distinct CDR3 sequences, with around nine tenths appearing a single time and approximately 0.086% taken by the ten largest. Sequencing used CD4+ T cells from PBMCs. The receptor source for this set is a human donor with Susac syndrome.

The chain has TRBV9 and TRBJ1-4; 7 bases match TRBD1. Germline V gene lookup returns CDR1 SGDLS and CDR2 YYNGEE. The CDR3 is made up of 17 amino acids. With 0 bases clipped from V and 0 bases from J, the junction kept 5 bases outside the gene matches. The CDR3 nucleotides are TGTGCCAGCAGCGTAGAGGCAGGGGGTGCAACTAATGAAAAACTGTTTTTT. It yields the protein CASSVEAGGATNEKLFF.

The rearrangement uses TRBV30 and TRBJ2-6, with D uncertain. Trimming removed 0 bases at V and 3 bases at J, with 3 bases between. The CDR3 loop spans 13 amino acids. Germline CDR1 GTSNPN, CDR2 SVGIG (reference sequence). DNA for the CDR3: TGTGCCTGGAGTGTATTTGGGGCCAACGTCCTGACTTTC. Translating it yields CAWSVFGANVLTF.

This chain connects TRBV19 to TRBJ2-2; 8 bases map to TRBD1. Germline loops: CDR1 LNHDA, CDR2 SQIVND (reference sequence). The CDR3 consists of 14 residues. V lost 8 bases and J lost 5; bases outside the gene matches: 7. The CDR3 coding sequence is TGTGCCAGTCACCGGACAGGGTTAACCGGGGAGCTGTTTTTT. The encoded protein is CASHRTGLTGELFF.

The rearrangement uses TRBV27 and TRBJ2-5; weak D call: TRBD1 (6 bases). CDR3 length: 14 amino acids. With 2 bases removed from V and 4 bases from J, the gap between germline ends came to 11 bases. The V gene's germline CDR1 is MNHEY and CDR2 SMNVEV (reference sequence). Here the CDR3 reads CASSLAGVGETQYF. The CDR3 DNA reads TGTGCCAGCAGTTTAGCAGGGGTCGGAGAGACCCAGTACTTC.

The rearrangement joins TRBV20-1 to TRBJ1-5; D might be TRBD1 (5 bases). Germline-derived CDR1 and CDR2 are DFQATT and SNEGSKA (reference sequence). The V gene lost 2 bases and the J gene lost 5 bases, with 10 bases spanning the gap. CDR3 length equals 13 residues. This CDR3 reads CSARLPTDQPQHF. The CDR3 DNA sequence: TGCAGTGCTAGACTTCCGACAGATCAGCCCCAGCATTTT.

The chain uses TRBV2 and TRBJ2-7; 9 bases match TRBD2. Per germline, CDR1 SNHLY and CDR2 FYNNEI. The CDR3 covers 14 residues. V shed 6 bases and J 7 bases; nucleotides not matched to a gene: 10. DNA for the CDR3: TGTGCCAGCAGCACAGCGGGAGGCCCTGCGGAGCAGTACTTC. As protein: CASSTAGGPAEQYF.

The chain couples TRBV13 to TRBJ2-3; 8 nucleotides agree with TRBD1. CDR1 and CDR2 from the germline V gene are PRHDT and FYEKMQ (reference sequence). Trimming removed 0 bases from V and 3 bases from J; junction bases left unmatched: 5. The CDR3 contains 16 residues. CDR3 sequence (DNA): TGTGCCAGCAGCTTAGGAGGGACAGGATCGACAGATACGCAGTATTTT. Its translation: CASSLGGTGSTDTQYF.

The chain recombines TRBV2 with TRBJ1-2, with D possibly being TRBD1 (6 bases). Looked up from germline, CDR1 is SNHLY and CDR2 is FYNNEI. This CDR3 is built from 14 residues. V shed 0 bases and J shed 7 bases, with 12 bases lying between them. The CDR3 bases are TGTGCCAGCAGTGAAGCGGGGGGCGTAGCTGGCTACACCTTC. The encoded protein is CASSEAGGVAGYTF.

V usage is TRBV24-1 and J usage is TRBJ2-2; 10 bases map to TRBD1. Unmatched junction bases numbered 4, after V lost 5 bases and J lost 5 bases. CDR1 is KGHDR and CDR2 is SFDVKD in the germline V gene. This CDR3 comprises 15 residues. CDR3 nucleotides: TGTGCCACCAGTGTAGGGACAGGGGCGACCGGGGAGCTGTTTTTT. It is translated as CATSVGTGATGELFF.

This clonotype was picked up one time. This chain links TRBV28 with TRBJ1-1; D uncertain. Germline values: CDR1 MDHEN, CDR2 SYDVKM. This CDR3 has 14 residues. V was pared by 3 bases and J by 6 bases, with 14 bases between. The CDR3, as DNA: TGTGCCAGCAGTTTGAGACACATAGGAGCTGAAGCTTTCTTT. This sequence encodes CASSLRHIGAEAFF.

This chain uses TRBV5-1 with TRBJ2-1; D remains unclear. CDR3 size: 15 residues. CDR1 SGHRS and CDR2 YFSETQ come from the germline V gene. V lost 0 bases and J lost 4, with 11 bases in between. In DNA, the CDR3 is TGCGCCAGCAGCTTGGGCAACACACCATACAATGAGCAGTTCTTC. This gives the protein CASSLGNTPYNEQFF.

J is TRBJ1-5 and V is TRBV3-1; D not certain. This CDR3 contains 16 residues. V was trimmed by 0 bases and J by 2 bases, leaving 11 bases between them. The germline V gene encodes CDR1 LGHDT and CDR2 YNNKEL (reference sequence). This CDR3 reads CASSQETGWGNQPQHF. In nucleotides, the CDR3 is TGTGCCAGCAGCCAAGAAACGGGTTGGGGCAATCAGCCCCAGCATTTT. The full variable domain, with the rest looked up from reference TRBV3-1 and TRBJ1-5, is DTAVSQTPKYLVTQMGNDKSIKCEQNLGHDTMYWYKQDSKKFLKIMFSYNNKELIINETVPNRFSPKSPDKAHLNLHINSLELGDSAVYFCASSQETGWGNQPQHFGDGTRLSIL.

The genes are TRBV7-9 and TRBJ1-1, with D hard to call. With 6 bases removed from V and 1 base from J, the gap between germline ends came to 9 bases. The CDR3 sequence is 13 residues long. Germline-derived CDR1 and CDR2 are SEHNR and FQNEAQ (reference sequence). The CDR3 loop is CASSFHQNTEAFF. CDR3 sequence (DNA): TGTGCCAGCAGTTTTCACCAGAACACTGAAGCTTTCTTT. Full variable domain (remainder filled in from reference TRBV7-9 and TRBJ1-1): DTGVSQNPRHKITKRGQNVTFRCDPISEHNRLYWYRQTLGQGPEFLTYFQNEAQLEKSRLLSDRFSAERPKGSFSTLEIQRTEQGDSAMYLCASSFHQNTEAFFGQGTRLTVV.

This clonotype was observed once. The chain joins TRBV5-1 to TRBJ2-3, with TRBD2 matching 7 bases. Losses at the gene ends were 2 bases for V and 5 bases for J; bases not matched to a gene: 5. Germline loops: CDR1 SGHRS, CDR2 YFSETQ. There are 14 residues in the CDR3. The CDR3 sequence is CASSFGLEVDTQYF. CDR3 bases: TGCGCCAGCAGCTTTGGACTAGAAGTAGATACGCAGTATTTT.

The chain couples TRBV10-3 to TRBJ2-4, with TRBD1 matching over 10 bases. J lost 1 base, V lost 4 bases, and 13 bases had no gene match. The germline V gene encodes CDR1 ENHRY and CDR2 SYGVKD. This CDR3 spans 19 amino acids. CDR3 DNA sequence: TGTGCCATCAGTGCATCACCCGGGACAGGGGTGTCGGCCAAAAACATTCAGTACTTC. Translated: CAISASPGTGVSAKNIQYF.

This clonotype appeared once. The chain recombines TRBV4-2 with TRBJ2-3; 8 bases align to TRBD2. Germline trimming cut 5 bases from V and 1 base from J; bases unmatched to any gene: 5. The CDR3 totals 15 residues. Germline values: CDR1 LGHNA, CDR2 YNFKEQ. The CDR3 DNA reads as TGTGCCAGCAGCGGGTCGACTAGCGGCACAGATACGCAGTATTTT. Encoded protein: CASSGSTSGTDTQYF.

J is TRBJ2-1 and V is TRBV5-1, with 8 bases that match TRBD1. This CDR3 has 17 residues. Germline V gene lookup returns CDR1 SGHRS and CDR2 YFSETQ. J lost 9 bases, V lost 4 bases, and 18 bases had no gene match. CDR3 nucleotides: TGCGCCAGCAGCCCAGGGGGCGCTTGGCGAGCTGGGGCTGAGCAGTTCTTC. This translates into CASSPGGAWRAGAEQFF.

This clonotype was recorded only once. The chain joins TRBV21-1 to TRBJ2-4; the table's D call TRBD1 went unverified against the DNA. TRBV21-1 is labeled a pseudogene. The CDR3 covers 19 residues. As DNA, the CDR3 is TGTGCCAGCAGCAAAGGGGGGACAGGGCTTGAGTTATCCAAAAACATTCAGTACTTC. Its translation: CASSKGGTGLELSKNIQYF.

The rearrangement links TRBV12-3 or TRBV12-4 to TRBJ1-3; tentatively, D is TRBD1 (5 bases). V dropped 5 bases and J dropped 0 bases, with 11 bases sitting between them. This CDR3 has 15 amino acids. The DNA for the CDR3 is TGTGCCAGCAGTATCACAGGTATCTCTGGAAACACCATATATTTT. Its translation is CASSITGISGNTIYF.

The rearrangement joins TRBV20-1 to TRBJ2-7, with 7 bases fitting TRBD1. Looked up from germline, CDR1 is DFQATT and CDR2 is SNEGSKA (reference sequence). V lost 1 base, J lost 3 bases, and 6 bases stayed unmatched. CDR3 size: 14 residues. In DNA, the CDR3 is TGCAGTGCTAGAGCCGGGACAGTAAACTACGAGCAGTACTTC. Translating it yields CSARAGTVNYEQYF.

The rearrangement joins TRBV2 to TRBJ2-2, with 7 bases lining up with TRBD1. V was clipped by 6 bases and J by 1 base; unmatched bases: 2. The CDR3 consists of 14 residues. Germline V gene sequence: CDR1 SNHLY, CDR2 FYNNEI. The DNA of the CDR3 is TGTGCCAGCAGACGGACAGGGAACACCGGGGAGCTGTTTTTT. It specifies CASRRTGNTGELFF.